The 9 T cell receptor beta chains presented below share a single source sample, sequenced in a study of early T cells in non-severe SARS-CoV-2 infection (dated by TCRdb to about 2021). Receptor libraries were prepared by 5' RACE. The sample was run on a NextSeq 500. In TCRdb, the public reads were trimmed at Q25 with fastp and aligned with MiXCR, with productive beta chains retained. Entries that share a CDR3 protein sequence are merged under the most common genes and DNA. The sample data list approximately 47,000 distinct CDR3 sequences, and 6% to 8% of these were observed just once. 6% to 8.5% of the sample comes from the top ten. This material consisted of whole blood, taken at baseline. These receptors were collected from an adult who was a healthcare worker with PCR-confirmed SARS-CoV-2 infection or an uninfected control (not recorded which).

This clonotype turned up a few times. The rearrangement joins TRBV29-1 to TRBJ2-2; 8 positions agree with TRBD1. The germline V gene has CDR1 SQVTM and CDR2 ANQGSEA. The CDR3 covers 13 residues. Unmatched junction bases numbered 6, after V lost 5 bases and J lost 7 bases. CDR3 protein: CSVSRTGIGELFF. CDR3 DNA: TGCAGCGTTTCTCGGACAGGGATCGGGGAGCTGTTTTTT.

This clonotype was counted many times. The chain is built from TRBV5-1 and TRBJ1-1; D not certain. The CDR3 contains 13 residues. Deletions cut 1 base from V and 1 base from J, with 5 bases between. Germline CDR1 reads SGHRS; CDR2 reads YFSETQ. The CDR3 here is CASSLNPNTEAFF. CDR3 nucleotide sequence: TGCGCCAGCAGCTTGAATCCGAACACTGAAGCTTTCTTT.

Many counts were recorded for this clonotype. J is TRBJ2-3 and V is TRBV7-9, with D hard to call. Per germline, CDR1 SEHNR and CDR2 FQNEAQ (reference sequence). V was cut by 10 bases and J by 0 bases, with 5 bases left in between. The CDR3 loop spans 11 amino acids. CDR3 loop: CATSSTDTQYF. The DNA for the CDR3 is TGTGCCACATCTAGCACAGATACGCAGTATTTT.

The table lists this clonotype with a few counts. The chain employs TRBV3-1 and TRBJ1-1, with TRBD1 identical over 7 bases. J was trimmed by 4 bases and V by 4 bases; bases with no gene match: 6. The CDR3 covers 14 residues. The germline gives CDR1 LGHDT, CDR2 YNNKEL (reference sequence). CDR3 protein: CASSRGTVVTEAFF. Written as DNA, the CDR3 is TGTGCCAGCAGCCGTGGGACAGTAGTCACTGAAGCTTTCTTT.

This clonotype was observed many times. This rearrangement joins TRBV20-1 to TRBJ2-1; 11 nucleotides agree with TRBD2. The CDR3 contains 13 residues. Trimming took 5 bases from V and 9 from J; bases not matched to a gene: 6. The germline V gene has CDR1 DFQATT and CDR2 SNEGSKA (reference sequence). CDR3: CSALAGGPSEQFF. CDR3 DNA: TGCAGTGCTTTAGCGGGAGGGCCCAGTGAGCAGTTCTTC.

This clonotype was counted many times. This chain uses TRBV11-2 with TRBJ2-7; 9 bases are a match to TRBD2. Trimming removed 6 bases from V and 5 bases from J; junction bases left unmatched: 11. Per germline, CDR1 SGHAT and CDR2 FQNNGV. This CDR3 contains 15 residues. CDR3 amino acids: CASRGLRREGDEQYF. CDR3 in DNA: TGTGCCAGCAGAGGTTTGCGGCGGGAGGGCGACGAGCAGTACTTC.

This chain links TRBV10-3 with TRBJ1-6, with D possibly TRBD1 on 6 matching bases. This CDR3 has 13 amino acids. CDR1 and CDR2 (germline): ENHRY, SYGVKD. V was pared by 11 bases and J by 6 bases, with 14 bases between. In DNA, the CDR3 is TGTGCCCGCTCGGAGGGGGGTAATTCACCCCTCCACTTT. It encodes CARSEGGNSPLHF.

This clonotype has only a few counts. This chain joins TRBV9 and TRBJ2-1; D uncertain. Looked up from germline, CDR1 is SGDLS and CDR2 is YYNGEE. Trimming removed 4 bases from V and 11 bases from J, with 16 bases in between. The CDR3 is 13 residues long. CDR3 coding DNA: TGTGCCAGCAGCTTGCTGACGAGCGATAAGCAGTTCTTC. This gives the protein CASSLLTSDKQFF.

This clonotype was detected many times. CDR3 region: CASSPITGPGRGSPLHF. As DNA, the CDR3 is TGTGCCAGCAGTCCAATCACTGGCCCCGGTAGGGGGTCACCCCTCCACTTT. The chain joins TRBV28 to TRBJ1-6; TRBD1 might be the D (6 bases). The CDR3 is 17 amino acids. From germline, CDR1 is MDHEN and CDR2 SYDVKM. With 5 bases removed from V and 10 bases from J, the gap between germline ends came to 24 bases.